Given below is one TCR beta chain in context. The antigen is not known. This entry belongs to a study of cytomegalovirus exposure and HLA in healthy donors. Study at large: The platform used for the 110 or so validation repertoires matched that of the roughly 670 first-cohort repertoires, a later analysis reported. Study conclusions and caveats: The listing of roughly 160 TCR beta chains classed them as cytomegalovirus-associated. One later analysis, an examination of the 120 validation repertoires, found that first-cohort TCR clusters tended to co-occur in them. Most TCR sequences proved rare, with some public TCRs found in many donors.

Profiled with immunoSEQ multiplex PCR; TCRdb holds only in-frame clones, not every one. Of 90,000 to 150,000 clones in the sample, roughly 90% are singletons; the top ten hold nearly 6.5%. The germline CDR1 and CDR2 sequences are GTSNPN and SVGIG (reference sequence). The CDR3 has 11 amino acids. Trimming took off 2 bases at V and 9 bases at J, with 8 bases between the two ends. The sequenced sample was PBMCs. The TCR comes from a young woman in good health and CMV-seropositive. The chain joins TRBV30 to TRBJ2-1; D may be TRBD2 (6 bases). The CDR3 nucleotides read TGTGCCTGGAGTATGGAGGGTGAGCAGTTCTTC. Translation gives CAWSMEGEQFF.